Shown below are 3 T cell receptor beta chains from a single sample sequenced in a study of human T cells and chemical hapten exposure. TCRdb re-analysed the RACE reads in MiXCR, keeping a single row per CDR3 protein. The sample lists roughly 180,000 distinct CDR3 sequences, around 22% occurring once. Time point specified: patch test 1, 2 weeks after DPC sensitization. Treatment given: therapeutic diphenylcyclopropenone sensitization with weekly scalp DPC. The sample in question was whole blood, obtained in connection with sensitization to the hapten diphenylcyclopropenone (DPC). The source is a woman between 45 and 60 years old with alopecia areata. Some clones in this sample may be carry-over from other donors' samples.

This clonotype has a handful of counts. The chain joins TRBV20-1 to TRBJ2-7, with TRBD1 matching over 9 bases. The germline V gene encodes CDR1 DFQATT and CDR2 SNEGSKA (reference sequence). V trimming: 6 bases; J trimming: 2 bases; junction bases outside the gene matches: 11. The CDR3 totals 15 residues. This CDR3 reads CSAAYGQGFPYEQYF. In nucleotides, the CDR3 is TGCAGTGCCGCCTATGGACAGGGGTTCCCCTACGAGCAGTACTTC.

This clonotype came up a few times. This chain links TRBV13 with TRBJ1-3, with a weak D call TRBD1 (6 bases). This CDR3 spans 15 amino acids. Trimming shortened V by 5 bases and J by 4 bases, and 15 bases separated the two germline ends. Germline-derived CDR1 and CDR2 are PRHDT and FYEKMQ (reference sequence). The CDR3 reads CASSIRQESGNTIYF. The CDR3 nucleotides read TGTGCCAGCAGCATTAGACAGGAGTCAGGAAACACCATATATTTT.

The chain has TRBV11-2 and TRBJ1-1, with D possibly being TRBD1 (5 bases). Trimming cost V 1 base and J 9 bases, with 24 bases left between them. The CDR3 runs to 17 residues. Per the germline V gene, CDR1 is SGHAT and CDR2 is FQNNGV. The CDR3 DNA sequence: TGTGCCAGCAGCTTAGCCCCATCAGGGACCCTAGATTACCAAGCTTTCTTT. Protein sequence: CASSLAPSGTLDYQAFF.